This is a list of T cell receptor beta chains from one sample in a study of T cells in Graves' hyperthyroidism and ophthalmopathy. Each CDR3 protein is one row after TCRdb ran MiXCR on the multiplex PCR reads. Among some 690,000 distinct CDR3 sequences listed, roughly 17% were seen once. Sequencing was carried out using blood. Source of these receptors: a man aged 50-60 years with Graves' hyperthyroidism. The CDR3 runs from the conserved cysteine through the conserved F or W. A D gene is named only where the DNA matches it firmly. The listing skips clone size in some rows; elsewhere it reads once, few, many or a size class.

D gene	V gene	clone size	J gene	CDR3 protein	CDR3 DNA
.	TRBV18	.	TRBJ1-1	CASSPQGQNTEAFF	TGTGCCAGCTCACCGCAGGGGCAGAACACTGAAGCTTTCTTT
.	TRBV30	many	TRBJ1-2	CACPRTKSTGYTF	TGTGCCTGCCCTCGGACAAAATCTACGGGCTACACCTTC
.	TRBV30	many	TRBJ1-1	CAWSVPTVGGIWTEAFF	TGTGCCTGGAGTGTACCGACAGTTGGGGGGATTTGGACTGAAGCTTTCTTT
TRBD1	TRBV7-9	many	TRBJ2-2	CASSADRGLSGELFF	TGTGCCAGCAGCGCGGACAGGGGGCTATCCGGGGAGCTGTTTTTT
.	TRBV12-3/TRBV12-4	many	TRBJ1-5	CASTFSGSNQPQHF	TGTGCCAGCACTTTCTCAGGGAGCAATCAGCCCCAGCATTTT
TRBD1	TRBV20-1	few	TRBJ1-5	CSASPLGQSNQPQHF	TGCAGTGCTAGCCCCCTGGGACAGAGCAATCAGCCCCAGCATTTT
TRBD1	TRBV7-9	few	TRBJ2-7	CASSLVRDRTYEQYF	TGTGCCAGCAGCTTAGTAAGGGACAGGACCTACGAGCAGTACTTC
.	TRBV6-1	once	TRBJ2-1	CASSGFLNEQFF	TGTGCCAGCTCAGGGTTTTTGAATGAGCAGTTCTTC
.	TRBV6-2/TRBV6-3	few	TRBJ2-1	CASSRRQVGNEQFF	TGTGCCAGCAGTCGACGACAGGTCGGGAATGAGCAGTTCTTC
.	TRBV10-2	many	TRBJ1-2	CASSEWGANYGYTF	TGCGCCAGCAGTGAGTGGGGGGCCAACTATGGCTACACCTTC
TRBD2	TRBV20-1	many	TRBJ2-5	CSIPGLASETQYF	TGCAGTATACCGGGACTAGCGTCTGAGACCCAGTACTTC
.	TRBV28	many	TRBJ2-3	CATSRDTDTQYF	TGTGCCACCTCTAGGGATACAGATACGCAGTATTTT
TRBD1	TRBV30	few	TRBJ1-2	CAWSDRGFRNGYTF	TGTGCCTGGAGTGACAGGGGGTTCCGGAATGGCTACACCTTC
.	TRBV7-2	many	TRBJ2-5	CASRRAAVRQETQYF	TGTGCCAGCCGCCGAGCAGCGGTTAGACAAGAGACCCAGTACTTC
.	TRBV7-6	.	TRBJ2-7	CASSTGAGPSYEQYF	TGTGCCAGCAGCACTGGGGCGGGACCCTCCTACGAGCAGTACTTC
.	TRBV4-1	.	TRBJ1-5	CASSHVGRNRQPQHF	TGCGCCAGCAGCCACGTTGGACGGAATCGACAGCCCCAGCATTTT
TRBD2	TRBV11-1	.	TRBJ2-1	CASSLLAGGVHNEQFF	TGTGCCAGCAGCTTGCTAGCGGGAGGAGTCCACAATGAGCAGTTCTTC
.	TRBV28	.	TRBJ2-3	CATLRAWEPDTQYF	TGTGCCACCCTCCGGGCCTGGGAGCCAGATACGCAGTATTTT